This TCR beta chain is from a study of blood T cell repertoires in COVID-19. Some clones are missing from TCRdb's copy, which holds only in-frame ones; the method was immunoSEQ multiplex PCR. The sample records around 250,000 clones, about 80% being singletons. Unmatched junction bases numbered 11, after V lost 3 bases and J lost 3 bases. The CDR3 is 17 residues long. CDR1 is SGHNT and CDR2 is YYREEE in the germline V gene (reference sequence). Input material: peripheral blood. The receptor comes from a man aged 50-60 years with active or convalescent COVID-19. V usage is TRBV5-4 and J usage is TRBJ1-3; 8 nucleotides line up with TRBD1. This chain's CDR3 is CASSSPNPGGRGNTIYF. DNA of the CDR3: TGTGCCAGCAGCTCCCCAAATCCAGGGGGCCGTGGAAACACCATATATTTT.